This TCR beta chain emerged from a study of monozygotic twins with cystic fibrosis. In germline, CDR1 is MNHEY, CDR2 SVGAGI. This CDR3 is built from 13 residues. Trimming removed 6 bases at V and 0 bases at J, with 6 bases between. The repertoire was sequenced with immunoSEQ multiplex PCR; TCRdb's copy has only in-frame clones and lacks some. The sample includes about 16,000 clones, about 96% of them seen just once. A word on this clone: Its antigen is unknown.

Study conclusions and caveats: J usage was most co-twin-similar in 8 of 16 pairs, V in 13. In this small cohort, shared CDR3 numbers showed no association with age, concordance or disease severity.

J is TRBJ1-3 and V is TRBV6-5; D gene ambiguous. The sequenced sample consisted of blood. This clonotype was obtained from a girl aged 2 to 10 with cystic fibrosis. The CDR3 region has the DNA TGTGCCAGCAGGGAGAACTCTGGAAACACCATATATTTT. It translates to CASRENSGNTIYF.